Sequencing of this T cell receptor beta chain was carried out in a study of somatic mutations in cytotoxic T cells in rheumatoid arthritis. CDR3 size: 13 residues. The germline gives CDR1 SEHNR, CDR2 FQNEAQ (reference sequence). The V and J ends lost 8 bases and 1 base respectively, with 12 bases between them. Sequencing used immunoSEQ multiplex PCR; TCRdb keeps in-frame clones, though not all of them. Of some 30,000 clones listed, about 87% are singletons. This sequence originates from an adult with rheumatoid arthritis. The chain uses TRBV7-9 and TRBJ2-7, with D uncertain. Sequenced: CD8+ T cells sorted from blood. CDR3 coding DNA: TGTGCCAGCGCCCAAGGGCAGTCCTACGAGCAGTACTTC. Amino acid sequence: CASAQGQSYEQYF.